This entry lists 5 T cell receptor beta chains sequenced from one sample in a study of T cells in Graves' hyperthyroidism and ophthalmopathy. Amplified TCR beta CDR3 regions derived from RNA transcripts. First-round RT-PCR of the TCR CDR3 relied on the HTBI primer set. TCRdb fed the multiplex PCR reads into MiXCR, producing one record per CDR3 protein. The table lists nearly 600,000 distinct CDR3 sequences, 12% to 15% of them singletons. The sample taken for sequencing was blood. The receptor source for this set is a woman in her late teens or twenties with Graves' ophthalmopathy.

CDR3 sequence reads: CATSDFITGSSDTQYF. The CDR3 nucleotides are TGTGCCACCAGTGATTTTATAACCGGGAGTTCAGATACGCAGTATTTT. V gene TRBV24-1 combines with J gene TRBJ2-3; weak D call: TRBD2 (6 bases). Germline V gives CDR1 KGHDR, CDR2 SFDVKD. Trimming took off 1 base at V and 4 bases at J, with 14 bases between the two ends. This CDR3 contains 16 residues.

This clonotype came up many times. The V gene is TRBV29-1, the J gene TRBJ2-7; D not resolved. The length of the CDR3 is 14 residues. Germline V lookup: CDR1 SQVTM, CDR2 ANQGSEA. The V and J ends lost 0 bases and 3 bases respectively, with 12 bases between them. CDR3 region: CSVEDSAKGYEQYF. In nucleotides, the CDR3 is TGCAGCGTTGAAGATAGTGCGAAGGGCTACGAGCAGTACTTC.

This clonotype was detected only a few times. The chain links TRBV10-2 to TRBJ1-1, with D possibly being TRBD1 (6 bases). Trimming removed 6 bases from V and 4 bases from J, with 18 bases in between. CDR3 size: 15 residues. Looked up from germline, CDR1 is WSHSY and CDR2 is SAAADI. The DNA of the CDR3 is TGCGCCAGCAGGGGGATTAGGGGGGCGGGCACTGAAGCTTTCTTT. Translating it yields CASRGIRGAGTEAFF.

This clonotype was recorded many times. This sequence joins TRBV27 and TRBJ2-7; D is ambiguous. The CDR3 is 15 amino acids. Germline loops: CDR1 MNHEY, CDR2 SMNVEV (reference sequence). V was shortened by 5 bases and J by 5 bases, with 19 bases between the two germline ends. The CDR3 DNA follows: TGTGCCAGCAGTACCCCGGGCAGGTCCAAGGACGAGCAGTACTTC. Translated, it gives CASSTPGRSKDEQYF.

Regarding this clonotype: The junction differs from germline at one of its ends, possibly a read error. The chain links TRBV7-9 to TRBJ1-3; no clear D. Germline assignment: CDR1 SEHNR and CDR2 FQNEAQ (reference sequence). The CDR3 extends over 15 amino acids. CDR3 amino acids: CASSSLDYSGDTIYF. CDR3 bases: TGTGCCAGCAGCTCCCTAGACTACTCTGGAGACACCATATATTTT.